The 5 T cell receptor beta chains below all came from one sample that was sequenced in a study of CD8 T cells in Susac syndrome. Reverse transcription used about 0.45 to 1 ug RNA and random hexamers. In TCRdb, the immunoSEQ multiplex PCR reads were re-called with MiXCR into one record per CDR3 protein. Of some 120,000 distinct CDR3 sequences listed, around 94% are singletons. Sequencing was done on a sample of CD4+ T cells from PBMCs. All receptors come from a human donor with multiple sclerosis.

The rearrangement uses TRBV12-3 or TRBV12-4 and TRBJ1-5; D unresolved. The germline V and J ends were trimmed by 4 bases and 6 bases, with 10 bases remaining between them. The CDR3 is made up of 13 amino acids. Here the CDR3 reads CASSSSGRQPQHF. As DNA, the CDR3 is TGTGCCAGCAGTTCCTCGGGCCGTCAGCCCCAGCATTTT.

The chain is built from TRBV5-4 and TRBJ1-5, with D hard to call. Germline V gene sequence: CDR1 SGHNT, CDR2 YYREEE (reference sequence). V was trimmed by 2 bases and J by 0 bases, leaving 9 bases between them. The CDR3 has 15 residues. This CDR3 is CASSFGPNSNQPQHF. The CDR3 DNA follows: TGTGCCAGCAGCTTTGGGCCGAATAGCAATCAGCCCCAGCATTTT.

This chain joins TRBV6-2 or TRBV6-3 and TRBJ1-1, with D tentatively TRBD1 (6 bases). This CDR3 contains 14 residues. V lost 1 base and J lost 5, with 11 bases in between. CDR1 MNHEY and CDR2 SVGEGT come from the germline V gene. CDR3 sequence (DNA): TGTGCCAGCAGTTACTGGGGGCTCTCGACTGAAGCTTTCTTT. Protein product: CASSYWGLSTEAFF.

The rearrangement uses TRBV7-2 and TRBJ2-7; 7 bases match TRBD2. Germline V gene data show CDR1 as SGHTA and CDR2 as FQGNSA. V lost 5 bases, J lost 1 base, and 8 bases stayed unmatched. This CDR3 spans 15 amino acids. CDR3 amino acids: CASSRGREPSYEQYF. CDR3 sequence (DNA): TGTGCCAGCAGCCGTGGGCGGGAGCCTTCCTACGAGCAGTACTTC.

This clonotype was observed a few times. This chain uses TRBV5-1 with TRBJ2-3; D is possibly TRBD2 (5 bases). Germline V gene data show CDR1 as SGHRS and CDR2 as YFSETQ. This CDR3 contains 14 residues. Trimming pared 2 bases from V and 3 bases from J, leaving 10 bases between. Here the CDR3 reads CASSFGSETDTQYF. The CDR3 DNA follows: TGCGCCAGCAGCTTTGGTAGCGAGACAGATACGCAGTATTTT.